What follows are 27 T cell receptor beta chains derived from one specimen sequenced in a study of neurological immune-mediated disorders. TCRdb re-called the 5' RACE reads with MiXCR, one entry per CDR3 protein. The profile shows approximately 26,000 distinct CDR3 sequences, 2.5% of them singletons. Sequencing input: PBMCs. These receptors were collected from a woman aged 50 to 65 with multiple sclerosis.

There are many counts of this clonotype. The V gene is TRBV20-1, the J gene TRBJ2-4; the match to TRBD1 covers 7 bases. The CDR3 length is 13 residues. The ends lost 8 bases at V and 6 bases at J; junction bases unmatched: 10. CDR1 DFQATT and CDR2 SNEGSKA come from the germline V gene (reference sequence). The CDR3 protein is CSSHRAGGNIQYF. As DNA, the CDR3 is TGCAGTTCCCATCGAGCAGGGGGAAACATTCAGTACTTC.

This clonotype was detected ten times or more. The CDR3 coding sequence is TGTGCCATAGGGGAGGGAGGACTCCGAGGGTACGAGCAGTACTTC. Protein product: CAIGEGGLRGYEQYF. V and J are TRBV10-3 and TRBJ2-7; 7 nucleotides align to TRBD2. Trimming removed 9 bases from V and 4 bases from J; junction bases left unmatched: 15. Looked up from germline, CDR1 is ENHRY and CDR2 is SYGVKD. The CDR3 runs to 15 residues.

This clonotype was seen at least ten times. The V call is TRBV20-1, the J call TRBJ1-1; D ambiguous. Germline CDR1 and CDR2: DFQATT and SNEGSKA (reference sequence). CDR3 size: 14 residues. V lost 6 bases to trimming and J lost 0 bases, with 14 bases between them. The CDR3 spells CSARPGGMNTEAFF. The CDR3 DNA reads TGCAGTGCCCGTCCTGGAGGGATGAACACTGAAGCTTTCTTT.

The sample holds many counts of this clonotype. The V and J genes are TRBV7-8 and TRBJ1-6; tentatively, D is TRBD1 (5 bases). From germline, CDR1 is SGHVS and CDR2 FQNEAQ. The CDR3 has 13 amino acids. With 2 bases removed from V and 10 bases from J, the gap between germline ends came to 9 bases. CDR3 region: CASSLQGESPLHF. CDR3 nucleotide sequence: TGTGCCAGCAGCTTACAAGGGGAATCACCCCTCCACTTT.

This clonotype was seen repeatedly, ten times or more. The chain employs TRBV5-1 and TRBJ1-1; a weak D match, TRBD1 (5 bases). CDR1 is SGHRS, CDR2 YFSETQ, per germline. CDR3 size: 14 residues. V gave up 0 bases and J gave up 4 bases, with 10 bases separating them. CDR3 region: CASSLALGGTEAFF. The CDR3 nucleotides are TGCGCCAGCAGCTTGGCCCTCGGGGGCACTGAAGCTTTCTTT.

At least ten counts were recorded for this clonotype. The chain recombines TRBV6-7 with TRBJ1-5; no clear D gene. TRBV6-7 is reported as an ORF; its role is uncertain. The CDR3 runs to 13 residues. The V and J ends lost 5 bases and 9 bases respectively, with 14 bases between them. CDR3 nucleotides: TGTGCCAGCAGTCATCAGGTGGGGAGGCCCCAGCATTTT. Translation: CASSHQVGRPQHF.

This clonotype appeared many times. The V gene is TRBV4-1, the J gene TRBJ1-4, with TRBD1 as a possible D gene (5 bases). The length of the CDR3 is 17 residues. The V end lost 0 bases, the J end lost 8 bases, and 19 bases lay between the germline ends. Germline CDR1 and CDR2: MGHRA and YSYEKL. CDR3 DNA: TGCGCCAGCAGCCAAGATGGGTCCGGGACCTGGAACGAAAAACTGTTTTTT. Its translation: CASSQDGSGTWNEKLFF.

This clonotype occurred many times. The V and J genes are TRBV5-5 and TRBJ1-2; D is possibly TRBD1 (5 bases). From germline, CDR1 is SGHKS and CDR2 YYEKEE (reference sequence). The CDR3 runs to 14 residues. V shed 0 bases and J shed 4 bases, with 10 bases lying between them. In DNA form, the CDR3 reads TGTGCCAGCAGCTTGGAGAGGGGAATCTATGGCTACACCTTC. The encoded protein is CASSLERGIYGYTF.

This clonotype rates as medium-sized (0.01 to 0.1%). The rearrangement uses TRBV20-1 and TRBJ2-7, with 9 nucleotides matching TRBD1. The CDR3 contains 13 residues. Per germline, CDR1 DFQATT and CDR2 SNEGSKA (reference sequence). V was pared by 6 bases and J by 5 bases, with 8 bases of the junction left unmatched. As DNA, the CDR3 is TGCAGTGCGACCCCGGGACAGGGCCACGAGCAGTACTTC. This sequence encodes CSATPGQGHEQYF.

This clonotype has a count of ten or more. V is TRBV29-1 and J is TRBJ2-1; TRBD2 matches 8 bases. This CDR3 is 14 amino acids long. Trimming at V came to 8 bases and at J to 7 bases, leaving 13 bases not matched to a gene. Looked up from germline, CDR1 is SQVTM and CDR2 is ANQGSEA. The CDR3 reads CSTVWLAGLNEQFF. In nucleotides, the CDR3 is TGCAGCACGGTGTGGCTAGCGGGTCTAAATGAGCAGTTCTTC.

The CDR3 here is CATSRVDLGTEQYF. DNA for the CDR3: TGTGCCACCAGCAGAGTAGACCTCGGGACAGAGCAGTACTTC. V gene TRBV15 combines with J gene TRBJ2-7, with D perhaps matching TRBD1 (6 bases). The CDR3 totals 14 residues. V lost 1 base and J 7 bases, leaving 14 bases between the germline ends. Germline CDR1 LNHNV, CDR2 YYDKDF (reference sequence).

This clonotype was counted ten times or more. The CDR3 DNA follows: TGCAGTGCTAGAGACGGGACAGGGGATTACTACGAGCAGTACTTC. It specifies CSARDGTGDYYEQYF. This rearrangement joins TRBV20-1 to TRBJ2-7; 10 nucleotides agree with TRBD1. From germline, CDR1 is DFQATT and CDR2 SNEGSKA (reference sequence). CDR3 length equals 15 residues. V lost 0 bases and J lost 3; bases outside the gene matches: 5.

This clonotype showed up many times. This chain joins TRBV10-3 and TRBJ2-1; TRBD1 aligns across 9 bases. V trimming: 7 bases; J trimming: 8 bases; junction bases outside the gene matches: 18. In germline, CDR1 is ENHRY, CDR2 SYGVKD. This CDR3 is built from 17 residues. DNA for the CDR3: TGTGCCATCACCAAGACCGGCGGGACAGGGATTTTAGATGAGCAGTTCTTC. Its protein is CAITKTGGTGILDEQFF.

This clonotype was seen a handful of times. The CDR3 DNA reads TGCGCCAGCAGCCAAACAGCGGCCACTGAAGCTTTCTTT. It is translated as CASSQTAATEAFF. V is TRBV4-3 and J is TRBJ1-1, with no clear D. V lost 2 bases and J 4 bases, leaving 8 bases between the germline ends. Germline V gene data show CDR1 as LGHNA and CDR2 as YSLEER. The CDR3 runs 13 residues.

This clonotype was seen at least ten times. J is TRBJ2-1 and V is TRBV3-1; 13 nucleotides match TRBD2. The V gene's germline CDR1 is LGHDT and CDR2 YNNKEL (reference sequence). Trimming at V came to 1 base and at J to 2 bases, leaving 14 bases not matched to a gene. This CDR3 comprises 21 residues. The CDR3 here is CASSQVLRTSGRTIAYNEQFF. The CDR3 nucleotides read TGTGCCAGCAGCCAAGTATTGCGGACTAGCGGGAGAACAATTGCCTACAATGAGCAGTTCTTC.

By its share, this clonotype is medium-sized. J is TRBJ1-1 and V is TRBV20-1; D is unresolved. CDR1 and CDR2 from the germline V gene are DFQATT and SNEGSKA (reference sequence). This CDR3 is built from 12 residues. CDR3 amino acids: CSVNGRHTEAFF. CDR3 nucleotides: TGCAGCGTAAACGGGCGGCACACTGAAGCTTTCTTT.

This clonotype was recorded a few times. This chain joins TRBV25-1 and TRBJ2-5; D not certain. The CDR3 runs 13 residues. Germline values: CDR1 MGHDK, CDR2 SYGVNS. The ends were cut back, 3 bases at V and 5 bases at J, with 10 bases in the middle. This chain's CDR3 is CASSDYLGETQYF. Written as DNA, the CDR3 is TGTGCCAGCAGTGACTACCTAGGCGAGACCCAGTACTTC. The full variable domain, in which reference TRBV25-1 and TRBJ2-5 provide the parts outside the CDR3, is EADIYQTPRYLVIGTGKKITLECSQTMGHDKMYWYQQDPGMELHLIHYSYGVNSTEKGDLSSESTVSRIRTEHFPLTLESARPSHTSQYLCASSDYLGETQYFGPGTRLLVL.

This clonotype was found many times. This rearrangement joins TRBV5-1 to TRBJ1-4, with 7 bases aligning to TRBD1. Trimming removed 2 bases from V and 8 bases from J; junction bases left unmatched: 9. The germline V gene has CDR1 SGHRS and CDR2 YFSETQ. This CDR3 has 15 amino acids. In DNA form, the CDR3 reads TGCGCCAGCAGCTTCAACAGGGGACGGGTGGAAAAACTGTTTTTT. Translating it yields CASSFNRGRVEKLFF.

In its sample, this clonotype was seen many times. The chain uses TRBV7-8 and TRBJ2-2, with D possibly being TRBD2 (5 bases). This CDR3 comprises 14 residues. Germline V gene sequence: CDR1 SGHVS, CDR2 FQNEAQ. V was clipped by 3 bases and J by 7 bases, with 12 bases between them. The CDR3 region is CASSLRVGGGELFF. The CDR3 nucleotides read TGTGCCAGCAGCTTGAGGGTCGGCGGCGGGGAGCTGTTTTTT.

In its sample, this clonotype was seen many times. V is TRBV20-1 and J is TRBJ2-7; D is unresolved. The ends were cut back, 2 bases at V and 2 bases at J, with 7 bases in the middle. The germline gives CDR1 DFQATT, CDR2 SNEGSKA (reference sequence). The CDR3 has 12 amino acids. This CDR3 is CSARKGTYEQYF. The CDR3 coding sequence is TGCAGTGCTAGAAAAGGTACCTACGAGCAGTACTTC.

V gene TRBV2 combines with J gene TRBJ2-7, with TRBD1 matching over 7 bases. V lost 5 bases to trimming and J lost 2 bases; unmatched junction nucleotides: 9. Germline CDR1 reads SNHLY; CDR2 reads FYNNEI. The CDR3 is 15 amino acids. CDR3 amino acids: CASSRDRFTTYEQYF. The DNA of the CDR3 is TGTGCCAGCAGTCGGGACAGATTCACAACCTACGAGCAGTACTTC.

This clonotype is labeled medium-sized (0.01 to 0.1%). This chain's CDR3 is CASRTTDGTYEQYF. The CDR3 nucleotides read TGTGCCAGCCGCACGACGGACGGAACCTACGAGCAGTACTTC. V gene TRBV6-5 combines with J gene TRBJ2-7; no definite D call. In germline, CDR1 is MNHEY, CDR2 SVGAGI. This CDR3 comprises 14 residues. V was cut by 8 bases and J by 2 bases, with 16 bases left in between.

This clonotype showed up many times. V gene TRBV7-2 combines with J gene TRBJ1-2, with 7 bases fitting TRBD1. The CDR3 consists of 15 residues. The trim removed 1 base at V and 2 bases at J, leaving 4 bases unmatched. CDR1 SGHTA and CDR2 FQGNSA come from the germline V gene. The CDR3 DNA reads TGTGCCAGCAGCTTAGGGCAGGGGGGGAACTATGGCTACACCTTC. Protein product: CASSLGQGGNYGYTF.

This clonotype was recorded at least ten times. The V and J genes are TRBV10-3 and TRBJ2-3; 7 bases agree with TRBD2. CDR1 is ENHRY, CDR2 SYGVKD, per germline. CDR3 length equals 15 residues. Losses at the gene ends were 4 bases for V and 0 bases for J; bases not matched to a gene: 4. The CDR3 bases are TGTGCCATCAGTGGACTAGCAGAGAGCACAGATACGCAGTATTTT. Its translation is CAISGLAESTDTQYF.

This clonotype has a count of ten or more. The V and J genes are TRBV10-3 and TRBJ2-1, with TRBD2 identical over 8 bases. Trimming removed 6 bases from V and 1 base from J; junction bases left unmatched: 5. Germline-derived CDR1 and CDR2 are ENHRY and SYGVKD. The CDR3 length is 15 residues. The CDR3, as DNA: TGTGCCATCAGCTTCACTAGCGGTTCCTACAATGAGCAGTTCTTC. As protein: CAISFTSGSYNEQFF.

Ten or more counts support this clonotype. The chain joins TRBV9 to TRBJ1-4; D perhaps matches TRBD1 (6 bases). This CDR3 is 14 amino acids long. V lost 0 bases to trimming and J lost 4 bases, with 7 bases between them. The germline V gene has CDR1 SGDLS and CDR2 YYNGEE. This CDR3 is CASSVGTVNEKLFF. Here the CDR3 DNA reads TGTGCCAGCAGCGTAGGGACAGTTAATGAAAAACTGTTTTTT.

Ten or more counts support this clonotype. The chain joins TRBV5-6 to TRBJ1-2; D gene ambiguous. Germline V gives CDR1 SGHDT, CDR2 YYEEEE. The V end was cut by 3 bases, the J end by 3 bases, with 9 bases between. The CDR3 is 13 amino acids. The CDR3 nucleotides read TGTGCCAGCAGCTCAGACGGCGACTATGGCTACACCTTC. Its protein product is CASSSDGDYGYTF. The full variable domain, in which reference TRBV5-6 and TRBJ1-2 provide the parts outside the CDR3, is DAGVTQSPTHLIKTRGQQVTLRCSPKSGHDTVSWYQQALGQGPQFIFQYYEEEERQRGNFPDRFSGHQFPNYSSELNVNALLLGDSALYLCASSSDGDYGYTFGSGTRLTVV.